This T cell receptor (beta chain) came from a study of T cells after yellow fever vaccination. Notes on the study in general: Most clones from primary vaccination resurfaced after the booster (under 97% CD4, around 90% CD8). Peak timing came faster in the weaker secondary response, day 5 versus 15.

UMIs were added to TCR cDNA along with a universal primer site when it was made by 5'RACE template switching. MiXCR, run by TCRdb on the 5' RACE reads, gives a single entry per CDR3 protein. The repertoire holds some 320,000 distinct CDR3 sequences, with 3.5% to 4.5% as singletons. Germline assignment: CDR1 SGHNT and CDR2 YYREEE (reference sequence). This CDR3 spans 14 amino acids. The V and J ends lost 4 bases and 9 bases respectively, with 18 bases between them. Turning to this clonotype: No antigen is known for it.

The starting material was PBMCs, obtained 15 days after the yellow fever booster vaccination. This clonotype was sampled from a man in his late teens or twenties who received the YFV17D yellow fever vaccine. The rearrangement uses TRBV5-4 and TRBJ2-3, with D maybe TRBD2 (6 bases). The CDR3 DNA is TGTGCCAGCAGCCCCCGGCAGGGAGGTTGGACGCAGTATTTT. It yields the protein CASSPRQGGWTQYF.